This entry lists 13 T cell receptor beta chains sequenced from one sample in a study of T cells in women clearing cervical HPV infection (dated by TCRdb to between 2017 and 2018). Preparation of the library involved the immunoSEQ multiplex PCR assay. Not all clones reach the TCRdb copy of this immuneACCESS table, which keeps in-frame sequences only. Checked studies attribute under half of the gap to unresolved V genes and leave the rest unexplained. The table kept for this sample lists about 37,000 clones. The top ten constitute 1.5% to 2% of the sample. Source material: blood buffy coat. The receptors were gathered from a woman aged 18-70 years with a cervical HPV16 infection that either progressed to CIN3+ or cleared (not recorded which).

Remarks on this clone: The CDR3 end is not reached by the read, which stops 3 residues before it; the germline J gene fills it in. This rearrangement joins TRBV5-1 to TRBJ2-2; 7 positions agree with TRBD1. CDR1 is SGHRS and CDR2 is YFSETQ in the germline V gene. CDR3 length: 15 amino acids. V shed 3 bases, J shed 0 bases, and the junction held 2 bases outside the gene matches. The CDR3 region is CASSWDSPNTGELFF. The DNA read from the CDR3 is TGCGCCAGCAGCTGGGACAGCCCGAACACCGGGGAG.

Regarding this clone: The CDR3 is cut off 3 residues early in the read; its end comes from the germline J gene. The V and J genes are TRBV7-3 and TRBJ1-4; the match to TRBD1 covers 9 bases. CDR1 SGHTA and CDR2 FQGTGA come from the germline V gene. This CDR3 is 17 amino acids long. CDR3 in amino acids: CASSLQGAIAGANVLFF. Incomplete CDR3 DNA: TGTGCCAGCAGCCTACAGGGGGCGATTGCTGGGGCCAACGTA.

Concerning this clone: With the read ending 3 residues before the CDR3 end, the germline J gene is used to fill in that end. The chain is built from TRBV7-8 and TRBJ2-5, with 7 bases lining up with TRBD1. The CDR3 runs 14 residues. With 4 bases clipped from V and 5 bases from J, the junction kept 7 bases outside the gene matches. Per the germline V gene, CDR1 is SGHVS and CDR2 is FQNEAQ. The CDR3 DNA, read in part, is TGTGCCAGCAGCTCTAGAGACAGGGCGGAGACC. Translated: CASSSRDRAET. The whole CDR3 reads CASSSRDRAETQYF.

With respect to this clone: The CDR3 end lies 3 residues beyond the end of the read and is filled in from the germline J gene. The V call is TRBV5-1, the J call TRBJ2-6; TRBD1 matches 11 bases. The germline V gene has CDR1 SGHRS and CDR2 YFSETQ. Unmatched junction bases numbered 5, after V lost 4 bases and J lost 2 bases. The CDR3 has 17 amino acids. CDR3: CASSTGQGATGANVLTF. The CDR3 DNA, read in part, is TGCGCCAGCAGCACTGGACAGGGGGCGACTGGGGCCAACGTC.

Remarks on this clone: The read comes to an end 3 residues before the CDR3 does, leaving the germline J gene to fill in the end. The J gene is TRBJ1-1, the V gene TRBV20-1; 7 bases fit TRBD1. V trimming: 5 bases; J trimming: 4 bases; junction bases outside the gene matches: 10. This CDR3 has 14 residues. Looked up from germline, CDR1 is DFQATT and CDR2 is SNEGSKA (reference sequence). The CDR3 loop reads CSAARDGTVTEAFF. The sequenced part of the CDR3 DNA is TGCAGTGCTGCTCGAGACGGGACAGTCACTGAA.

In the case of this clone: The sequence runs out 3 residues before the end of the CDR3; the remainder is reconstructed from the germline J gene. The chain recombines TRBV18 with TRBJ2-2; 9 nucleotides line up with TRBD1. Germline V gene sequence: CDR1 KGHSH, CDR2 LQKENI. The CDR3 runs to 16 residues. CDR3 sequence reads: CASSTGQGDRYSPLFF. Incomplete CDR3 DNA: TGTGCCAGCTCAACGGGACAGGGAGATCGCTATTCACCG.

On this clone itself: The read terminates 3 residues before the CDR3 end, so the remaining end is supplied by the germline J gene. The chain recombines TRBV30 with TRBJ1-2, with D possibly TRBD1 on 5 matching bases. The CDR3 is 15 amino acids. Germline assignment: CDR1 GTSNPN and CDR2 SVGIG (reference sequence). The V end was cut by 3 bases, the J end by 0 bases, with 14 bases between. The sequenced part of the CDR3 DNA is TGTGCCTGGAGGAAAGGACAAACAGCTAACTATGGC. Amino acid sequence: CAWRKGQTANYG. The full CDR3 sequence reads CAWRKGQTANYGYTF.

Regarding this clone: The DNA ends 3 residues before the CDR3 does, and the rest of the CDR3 is filled in from the germline J gene. This rearrangement joins TRBV2 to TRBJ2-7; weak D call: TRBD2 (6 bases). Looked up from germline, CDR1 is SNHLY and CDR2 is FYNNEI. This CDR3 has 11 amino acids. Trimming left V 10 bases short and J 4 bases short, with 11 bases between. The sequenced CDR3 bases are TGTGCCACCTCCCGGGGGTACGAG. It translates to CATSRGYE. From start to end, the CDR3 is CATSRGYEQYF.

With respect to this clone: The read ends 3 residues shy of where the CDR3 ends; the end is completed using the germline J gene. This rearrangement joins TRBV18 to TRBJ1-1; TRBD1 aligns across 7 bases. Looked up from germline, CDR1 is KGHSH and CDR2 is LQKENI. Trimming cost V 0 bases and J 5 bases; bases outside gene matches: 6. The CDR3 sequence is 15 residues long. The CDR3 loop reads CASSPPNPTGTEAFF. Incomplete CDR3 DNA: TGTGCCAGCTCACCACCCAACCCGACAGGGACTGAA.

Worth noting for this clone: The read gets to within 3 residues of the CDR3 end, and the germline J gene fills in the rest. The chain combines TRBV19 with TRBJ1-1, with D tentatively TRBD1 (5 bases). The germline V gene has CDR1 LNHDA and CDR2 SQIVND (reference sequence). V was clipped by 3 bases and J by 4 bases, with 12 bases between them. The CDR3 runs 14 residues. The CDR3 reads CASSIGMQGTEAFF. CDR3 DNA, as far as it was read: TGTGCCAGTAGTATCGGAATGCAGGGCACTGAA.

Comments on this clone: The read stops 3 residues short of the end of the CDR3; the missing end is completed from the germline J gene. J is TRBJ2-1 and V is TRBV20-1; 12 bases align to TRBD2. V was pared by 1 base and J by 7 bases, with 5 bases of the junction left unmatched. Germline V gene sequence: CDR1 DFQATT, CDR2 SNEGSKA (reference sequence). The CDR3 is 15 residues long. The CDR3 bases that were read are TGCAGTGCTAGAGCCCCGGGACTAGCGGGTAATGAG. Its protein product is CSARAPGLAGNE. The whole CDR3 sequence is CSARAPGLAGNEQFF.

As for this clone: With the read ending 3 residues before the CDR3 end, the germline J gene is used to fill in that end. This chain links TRBV7-2 with TRBJ1-2; weak D call: TRBD1 (5 bases). Germline V lookup: CDR1 SGHTA, CDR2 FQGNSA. CDR3 length: 14 amino acids. The chain's CDR3 is CASSLAGGPYDYTF. The covered CDR3 bases are TGTGCCAGCAGCTTAGCCGGGGGACCCTACGAC.

This CDR3 reads CASSLGVGGTVYEQYF. The CDR3 DNA, read in part, is TGTGCCAGCAGTTTGGGCGTAGGTGGGACAGTCTACGAG. V and J are TRBV12-3 or TRBV12-4 and TRBJ2-7; 7 bases are shared with TRBD1. The observed sequence ends 3 residues before the CDR3 terminus, with the missing tail filled in from the germline J gene. This CDR3 is built from 16 residues. V dropped 3 bases and J dropped 3; count of bases not matched to a gene: 11.